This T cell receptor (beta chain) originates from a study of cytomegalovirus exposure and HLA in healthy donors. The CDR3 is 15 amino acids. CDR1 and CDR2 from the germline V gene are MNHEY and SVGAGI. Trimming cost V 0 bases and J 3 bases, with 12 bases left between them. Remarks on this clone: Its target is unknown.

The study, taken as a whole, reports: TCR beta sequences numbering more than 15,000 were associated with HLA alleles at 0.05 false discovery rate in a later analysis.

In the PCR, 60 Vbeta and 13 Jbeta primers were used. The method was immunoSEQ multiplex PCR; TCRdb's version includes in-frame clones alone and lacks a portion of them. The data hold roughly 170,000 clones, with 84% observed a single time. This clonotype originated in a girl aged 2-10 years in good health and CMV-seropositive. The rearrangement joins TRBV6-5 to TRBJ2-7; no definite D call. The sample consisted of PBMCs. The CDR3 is CASSYSLVQFYEQYF. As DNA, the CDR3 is TGTGCCAGCAGTTACTCGCTGGTACAGTTCTACGAGCAGTACTTC.